Following are 24 T cell receptor beta chains from one sample sequenced in a study of PD-1 blockade in mismatch repair-deficient tumors. Produced via immunoSEQ multiplex PCR; TCRdb's table is partial and in-frame only. The data hold over 75,000 clones, with roughly 80% observed a single time. The source material was peripheral blood, sampled 12 weeks after starting pembrolizumab. The receptors shown here come from an adult with mismatch repair-deficient cancer.

V and J are TRBV7-3 and TRBJ2-3; tentatively, D is TRBD2 (5 bases). V was clipped by 5 bases and J by 1 base, with 10 bases between them. Germline CDR1 SGHTA, CDR2 FQGTGA. The CDR3 has 14 residues. The CDR3 protein is CASSPLVGTDTQYF. The CDR3 nucleotides are TGTGCCAGCAGCCCACTAGTAGGCACAGATACGCAGTATTTT.

This clone turned up a few times. CDR3 sequence reads: CASSLEEGRGYF. The CDR3 nucleotides read TGTGCCAGCAGCTTAGAGGAGGGCCGGGGGTACTTC. The V call is TRBV7-9, the J call TRBJ2-7, with D possibly TRBD2 on 6 matching bases. Germline V gene sequence: CDR1 SEHNR, CDR2 FQNEAQ (reference sequence). The CDR3 contains 12 residues. With 1 base removed from V and 12 bases from J, the gap between germline ends came to 13 bases.

V usage is TRBV5-5 and J usage is TRBJ1-2; TRBD1 might be the D (6 bases). The V end lost 3 bases, the J end lost 3 bases, and 12 bases lay between the germline ends. The CDR3 is 14 amino acids. Per germline, CDR1 SGHKS and CDR2 YYEKEE (reference sequence). The CDR3 here is CASSSETGHYGYTF. The CDR3 coding sequence is TGTGCCAGCAGCTCGGAAACAGGGCACTATGGCTACACCTTC.

Only a few counts were recorded for this clone. The rearrangement joins TRBV19 to TRBJ1-1; 9 nucleotides align to TRBD1. The junction had 5 bases not matched to a gene; V was cut back by 3 bases and J by 0 bases. Germline loops: CDR1 LNHDA, CDR2 SQIVND (reference sequence). This CDR3 has 16 amino acids. CDR3 protein: CASSILTGGMNTEAFF. DNA of the CDR3: TGTGCCAGTAGTATTCTTACAGGGGGCATGAACACTGAAGCTTTCTTT.

The chain is built from TRBV2 and TRBJ1-3, with a weak D call TRBD1 (6 bases). V was pared by 6 bases and J by 0 bases, with 9 bases between. The germline gives CDR1 SNHLY, CDR2 FYNNEI. The CDR3 has 14 amino acids. CDR3 sequence reads: CASRRQDSGNTIYF. The CDR3, as DNA: TGTGCCAGCAGGAGACAGGACTCTGGAAACACCATATATTTT. Combining the CDR3 with reference TRBV2 and TRBJ1-3 gives the whole variable domain EPEVTQTPSHQVTQMGQEVILRCVPISNHLYFYWYRQILGQKVEFLVSFYNNEISEKSEIFDDQFSVERPDGSNFTLKIRSTKLEDSAMYFCASRRQDSGNTIYFGEGSWLTVV.

The V gene is TRBV29-1, the J gene TRBJ2-3; 9 bases are shared with TRBD1. Germline-derived CDR1 and CDR2 are SQVTM and ANQGSEA. The CDR3 runs to 14 residues. V lost 6 bases, J lost 5 bases, and 9 bases stayed unmatched. CDR3 in DNA: TGCAGCGTGTTTGTACAGGGGGCGGTAGATACGCAGTATTTT. Translating it yields CSVFVQGAVDTQYF.

The rearrangement links TRBV5-5 to TRBJ2-3; D unresolved. The germline CDR1 and CDR2 sequences are SGHKS and YYEKEE (reference sequence). This CDR3 is 14 amino acids long. Deletions cut 3 bases from V and 5 bases from J, with 13 bases between. The CDR3 region is CASSWVFSGDTQYF. CDR3 coding DNA: TGTGCCAGCAGCTGGGTCTTTAGTGGAGATACGCAGTATTTT.

The V call is TRBV19, the J call TRBJ2-1; no clear D. The V end lost 3 bases, the J end lost 4 bases, and 16 bases lay between the germline ends. The CDR3 loop spans 16 amino acids. Germline assignment: CDR1 LNHDA and CDR2 SQIVND (reference sequence). The chain's CDR3 is CASSINQWEPYNEQFF. CDR3 nucleotide sequence: TGTGCCAGTAGTATCAACCAGTGGGAACCTTACAATGAGCAGTTCTTC.

The chain recombines TRBV6-5 with TRBJ1-2; D may be TRBD1 (6 bases). V shed 6 bases and J shed 3 bases, with 11 bases lying between them. The CDR3 runs to 13 residues. The V gene's germline CDR1 is MNHEY and CDR2 SVGAGI. The DNA for the CDR3 is TGTGCCAGCAGCCTAGGACAGCACTATGGCTACACCTTC. Encoded protein: CASSLGQHYGYTF.

This CDR3 reads CASSQGPGAGQPQHF. CDR3 nucleotide sequence: TGTGCCAGCAGCCAAGGACCCGGGGCGGGTCAGCCCCAGCATTTT. The chain joins TRBV5-6 to TRBJ1-5; the D gene is possibly TRBD1 (5 bases). V was pared by 4 bases and J by 6 bases, with 17 bases between. The CDR3 covers 15 residues. Germline CDR1 SGHDT, CDR2 YYEEEE.

The chain is built from TRBV7-6 and TRBJ2-1; 8 nucleotides line up with TRBD2. The CDR3 is 14 residues long. The V segment lost 5 bases and the J segment 6 bases; nucleotides outside the gene matches: 6. Germline V gives CDR1 SGHVS, CDR2 FNYEAQ. The CDR3 reads CASSLSGGLNEQFF. CDR3 DNA sequence: TGTGCCAGCAGCCTCAGCGGGGGCCTCAATGAGCAGTTCTTC.

This clone came up a few times. The chain employs TRBV6-1 and TRBJ2-7; D remains unclear. With 6 bases removed from V and 3 bases from J, the gap between germline ends came to 9 bases. The CDR3 has 12 residues. CDR1 is MNHNS, CDR2 SASEGT, per germline. CDR3 region: CASSQIFYEQYF. The CDR3 coding sequence is TGTGCCAGCAGCCAGATTTTCTACGAGCAGTACTTC.

The chain joins TRBV13 to TRBJ2-1; D is unresolved. Germline V gene lookup returns CDR1 PRHDT and CDR2 FYEKMQ (reference sequence). There are 13 residues in the CDR3. Trimming pared 4 bases from V and 6 bases from J, leaving 10 bases between. CDR3 sequence (DNA): TGTGCCAGCAGCTCCCAAGACACCAATGAGCAGTTCTTC. Translation: CASSSQDTNEQFF.

The chain couples TRBV7-8 to TRBJ1-3; no reliable D call. Germline CDR1 is SGHVS and CDR2 is FQNEAQ. The CDR3 is 14 residues long. V was trimmed by 1 base and J by 0 bases, leaving 4 bases between them. The CDR3 sequence is CASSLGGSGNTIYF. The CDR3 nucleotides read TGTGCCAGCAGCTTAGGGGGCTCTGGAAACACCATATATTTT.

This clone was seen a few times. CDR3 in amino acids: CASSKAGVADTQYF. In DNA form, the CDR3 reads TGTGCCAGCAGCAAAGCGGGAGTGGCAGATACGCAGTATTTT. The rearrangement uses TRBV21-1 and TRBJ2-3; the D segment call TRBD2 is taken from the table without a DNA check. TRBV21-1 constitutes a pseudogene. The CDR3 runs to 14 residues.

J is TRBJ1-5 and V is TRBV7-3; D remains unclear. The CDR3 is made up of 13 amino acids. Germline values: CDR1 SGHTA, CDR2 FQGTGA. Trimming removed 1 base from V and 9 bases from J, with 10 bases in between. CDR3 DNA sequence: TGTGCCAGCAGCTTAAACCCGGAAGGGCCCCAGCATTTT. Its protein product is CASSLNPEGPQHF.

The chain combines TRBV5-4 with TRBJ2-5; perhaps D is TRBD1 or TRBD2 (5 bases each). CDR3 length equals 15 residues. Germline V gene lookup returns CDR1 SGHNT and CDR2 YYREEE (reference sequence). Trimming removed 2 bases at V and 2 bases at J, with 13 bases between. This CDR3 reads CASSFEGTEQETQYF. CDR3 nucleotide sequence: TGTGCCAGCAGCTTCGAAGGGACGGAACAAGAGACCCAGTACTTC.

The V call is TRBV7-2, the J call TRBJ2-7; 7 bases line up with TRBD2. The trim removed 2 bases at V and 4 bases at J, leaving 5 bases unmatched. The germline V gene encodes CDR1 SGHTA and CDR2 FQGNSA. The length of the CDR3 is 14 residues. The CDR3 DNA reads as TGTGCCAGCAGCTTAAGAGGCGGGAGATACGAGCAGTACTTC. Protein product: CASSLRGGRYEQYF.

The V call is TRBV7-8, the J call TRBJ2-5; D not resolved. V was shortened by 4 bases and J by 9 bases, with 12 bases between the two germline ends. There are 12 residues in the CDR3. Germline V gene data show CDR1 as SGHVS and CDR2 as FQNEAQ. The CDR3 sequence is CASSSPPPAQYF. As DNA, the CDR3 is TGTGCCAGCAGCTCACCGCCGCCGGCCCAGTACTTC.

This clone came up a few times. The chain has TRBV6-5 and TRBJ2-7, with unresolved D. This CDR3 region has 14 residues. Germline assignment: CDR1 MNHEY and CDR2 SVGAGI. V shed 0 bases and J shed 2 bases, with 8 bases lying between them. The DNA for the CDR3 is TGTGCCAGCAGTTACTCAGCTTCCCCCTACGAGCAGTACTTC. Translated: CASSYSASPYEQYF.

V gene TRBV28 combines with J gene TRBJ2-3, with TRBD2 matching 7 bases. Germline loops: CDR1 MDHEN, CDR2 SYDVKM. V was clipped by 6 bases and J by 4 bases; unmatched bases: 10. The CDR3 totals 15 residues. The CDR3 is CASSSRAGRADTQYF. Here the CDR3 DNA reads TGTGCCAGCAGCTCCCGAGCGGGACGTGCAGATACGCAGTATTTT.

The chain is built from TRBV6-6 and TRBJ2-7, with TRBD2 identical over 7 bases. Germline CDR1 MNHNY, CDR2 SVGAGI (reference sequence). The CDR3 covers 14 residues. V was pared by 6 bases and J by 7 bases, with 12 bases of the junction left unmatched. The CDR3 DNA reads TGTGCCAGCAGCTCTGGGGGGGGTCTCGGGGAGCAGTACTTC. This sequence encodes CASSSGGGLGEQYF.

V is TRBV30 and J is TRBJ1-1; 7 bases are a match to TRBD1. This CDR3 comprises 13 residues. Germline V lookup: CDR1 GTSNPN, CDR2 SVGIG (reference sequence). The junction had 2 bases not matched to a gene; V was cut back by 2 bases and J by 2 bases. The CDR3 nucleotides read TGTGCCTGGAGTCACAGGGGTAACACTGAAGCTTTCTTT. Its protein product is CAWSHRGNTEAFF.

This chain connects TRBV10-1 to TRBJ2-3; 10 bases fit TRBD2. The CDR3 runs to 16 residues. Germline V gene sequence: CDR1 WNHNN, CDR2 SYGVQD (reference sequence). Trimming removed 3 bases from V and 0 bases from J; junction bases left unmatched: 3. The CDR3 here is CASSDRTSGSTDTQYF. CDR3 nucleotide sequence: TGCGCCAGCAGTGACAGGACTAGCGGAAGCACAGATACGCAGTATTTT.